This entry lists 2 T cell receptor beta chains sequenced from one sample in a study of blood T cell repertoires in COVID-19. Produced via immunoSEQ multiplex PCR; TCRdb's table is partial and in-frame only. The sample holds roughly 180,000 clones, 60% to 80% seen once. The sequenced material came from peripheral blood. The receptors were gathered from a man aged 55 to 69 with active or convalescent COVID-19.

The CDR3 DNA is TGTGCCAGCAGCTTACCCACCTTGAATAGCGGGAGTCCCTACGAGCAGTACTTC. Translation: CASSLPTLNSGSPYEQYF. The chain is built from TRBV11-2 and TRBJ2-7; 9 bases match TRBD2. With 2 bases clipped from V and 2 bases from J, the junction kept 13 bases outside the gene matches. The CDR3 is 18 amino acids. CDR1 SGHAT and CDR2 FQNNGV come from the germline V gene.

V and J are TRBV19 and TRBJ1-2; 7 positions agree with TRBD1. Germline CDR1 LNHDA, CDR2 SQIVND (reference sequence). CDR3 length: 15 residues. After removal of 1 base from V and 2 bases from J, the junction contained 4 bases not matched to a gene. This CDR3 is CASSIGGQHNYGYTF. The CDR3 bases are TGTGCCAGTAGTATAGGGGGACAGCACAACTATGGCTACACCTTC.